This T cell receptor (beta chain) appears in the sequencing data of a study of cytomegalovirus exposure and HLA in healthy donors. Overall study results and limits: Reported findings show TCR beta sequences accurately forecast HLA-A and HLA-B alleles in most subjects.

Worth noting for this clone: Antigen unknown.

PCR used 60 Vbeta primers and 13 Jbeta primers. Only in-frame clones appear in the TCRdb table, and some are missing; sequencing was by immunoSEQ multiplex PCR. The repertoire holds tens of thousands of clones, with approximately 70% as singletons. CDR1 is MDHEN and CDR2 is SYDVKM in the germline V gene. There are 16 residues in the CDR3. The trim removed 3 bases at V and 8 bases at J, leaving 9 bases unmatched. The sequenced sample was PBMCs. This chain uses TRBV28 with TRBJ2-1, with 11 positions matching TRBD1. This clonotype was obtained from a man aged 35 to 55 in good health and CMV-seropositive. In nucleotides, the CDR3 is TGTGCCAGCAGTTTTCTCACCTGGACAGGGGGCGATGAGCAGTTCTTC. It translates to CASSFLTWTGGDEQFF.